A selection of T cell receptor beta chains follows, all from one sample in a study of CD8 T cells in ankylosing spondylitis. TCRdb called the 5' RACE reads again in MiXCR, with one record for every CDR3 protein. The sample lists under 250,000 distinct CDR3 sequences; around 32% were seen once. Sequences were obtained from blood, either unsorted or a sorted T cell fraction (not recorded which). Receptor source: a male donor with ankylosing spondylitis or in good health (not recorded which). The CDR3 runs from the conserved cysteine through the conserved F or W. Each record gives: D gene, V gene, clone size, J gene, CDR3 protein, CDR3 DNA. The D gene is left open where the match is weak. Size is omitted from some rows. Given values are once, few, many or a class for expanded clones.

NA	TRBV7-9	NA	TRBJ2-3	CASSGRTASTDTQYF	TGTGCCAGCAGCGGGAGGACAGCCAGCACAGATACGCAGTATTTT
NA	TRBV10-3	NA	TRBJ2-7	CAISEEPRTGYEQYF	TGTGCCATCAGTGAAGAGCCTAGGACTGGCTACGAGCAGTACTTC
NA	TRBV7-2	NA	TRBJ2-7	CASSSALGRGLEQYF	TGTGCCAGCAGCTCAGCACTAGGTCGGGGCCTCGAGCAGTACTTC
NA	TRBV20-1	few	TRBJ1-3	CSAHIRRVPGNTIYF	TGCAGTGCCCACATCCGCAGGGTCCCTGGAAACACCATATATTTT
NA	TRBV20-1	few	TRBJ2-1	CSARHWGSEHNEQFF	TGCAGTGCTAGGCATTGGGGGTCAGAACACAATGAGCAGTTCTTC
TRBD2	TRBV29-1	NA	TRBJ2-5	CSVRETSGGAGETQYF	TGCAGCGTCCGAGAGACTAGCGGGGGGGCCGGAGAGACCCAGTACTTC
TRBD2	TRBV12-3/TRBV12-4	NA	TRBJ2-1	CASSLSGGAFNEQFF	TGTGCCAGCAGTTTGAGCGGGGGGGCCTTCAATGAGCAGTTCTTC
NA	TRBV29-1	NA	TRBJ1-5	CSVDSGNGQPQHF	TGCAGCGTTGATTCAGGGAACGGTCAGCCCCAGCATTTT
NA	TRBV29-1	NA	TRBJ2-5	CSVDGGVRETQYF	TGCAGCGTTGACGGGGGTGTAAGGGAGACCCAGTACTTC
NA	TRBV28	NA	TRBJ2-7	CASCWGASEQYF	TGTGCCAGCTGCTGGGGGGCCTCCGAGCAGTACTTC
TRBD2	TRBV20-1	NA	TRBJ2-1	CSARDGTSGGYNEQFF	TGCAGTGCTAGAGACGGAACTAGCGGGGGTTACAATGAGCAGTTCTTC
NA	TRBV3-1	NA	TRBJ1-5	CASSQDLGGSNQPQHF	TGTGCCAGCAGCCAAGATTTAGGGGGTAGCAATCAGCCCCAGCATTTT